Listed here are 20 T cell receptor beta chains from one sample, sequenced in a study of T cells in Graves' hyperthyroidism and ophthalmopathy. TCR beta CDR3 sequences were amplified from RNA transcripts. TCR CDR3 regions were first amplified by RT-PCR with HTBI primers. TCRdb passed the multiplex PCR reads through MiXCR, listing each CDR3 protein once. Altogether fewer than 650,000 distinct CDR3 sequences are present, around 50% being singletons, with the ten largest covering about two fifths. Sequencing was carried out using peripheral blood or thyroid tissue (not recorded which). These receptors came from an adult woman with Graves' disease, either hyperthyroidism or ophthalmopathy (not recorded which).

V gene TRBV12-3 or TRBV12-4 combines with J gene TRBJ1-1; TRBD1 might be the D (5 bases). The length of the CDR3 is 14 residues. The V end was cut by 6 bases, the J end by 1 base, with 12 bases between. CDR3 nucleotide sequence: TGTGCCAGCAGACTAGGGGATTCGAACACTGAAGCTTTCTTT. Its protein product is CASRLGDSNTEAFF.

The chain couples TRBV4-1 to TRBJ1-1; 7 bases are a match to TRBD1. The germline V gene encodes CDR1 MGHRA and CDR2 YSYEKL. The V segment lost 0 bases and the J segment 0 bases; nucleotides outside the gene matches: 10. The CDR3 contains 18 residues. This chain's CDR3 is CASSQDPRTGDMNTEAFF. The CDR3 DNA sequence: TGCGCCAGCAGCCAAGATCCCAGGACAGGAGATATGAACACTGAAGCTTTCTTT.

This clonotype was recorded at least ten times. The chain joins TRBV5-1 to TRBJ1-5; D remains ambiguous. Germline assignment: CDR1 SGHRS and CDR2 YFSETQ. CDR3 length: 13 amino acids. Trimming cost V 2 bases and J 5 bases, with 8 bases left between them. The CDR3 reads CASSFEIDQPQHF. The CDR3 DNA reads TGCGCCAGCAGCTTCGAGATCGATCAGCCCCAGCATTTT.

This rearrangement joins TRBV9 to TRBJ2-7, with D perhaps matching TRBD2 (6 bases). V was shortened by 2 bases and J by 2 bases, with 11 bases between the two germline ends. Germline lookup yields CDR1 SGDLS and CDR2 YYNGEE. CDR3 size: 14 residues. The CDR3 loop is CASSVGGSPYEQYF. CDR3 nucleotides: TGTGCCAGCAGCGTGGGAGGTTCTCCCTACGAGCAGTACTTC.

This clonotype was seen ten or more times. The chain couples TRBV4-2 to TRBJ2-5; a possible D gene is TRBD2 (6 bases). Trimming took off 1 base at V and 1 base at J, with 13 bases between the two ends. CDR1 and CDR2 from the germline V gene are LGHNA and YNFKEQ. CDR3 length equals 16 residues. For the CDR3, the DNA is TGTGCCAGCAGCCAAGCTCGGGGGAGCGGCCAAGAGACCCAGTACTTC. It translates to CASSQARGSGQETQYF.

This chain uses TRBV7-8 with TRBJ2-2; 11 bases line up with TRBD2. V was pared by 1 base and J by 5 bases, with 3 bases of the junction left unmatched. CDR3 length equals 16 residues. CDR1 SGHVS and CDR2 FQNEAQ come from the germline V gene. The CDR3 DNA reads as TGTGCCAGCAGCTTAGTAAGACTAGCGGGGACCGGGGAGCTGTTTTTT. Amino acid sequence: CASSLVRLAGTGELFF.

This chain uses TRBV24-1 with TRBJ2-2; D is unclear. The CDR3 totals 14 residues. Looked up from germline, CDR1 is KGHDR and CDR2 is SFDVKD. V gave up 6 bases and J gave up 1 base, with 8 bases separating them. The CDR3 spells CATSSGWNTGELFF. DNA of the CDR3: TGTGCCACCAGTTCAGGTTGGAACACCGGGGAGCTGTTTTTT.

In its sample, this clonotype was seen many times. The rearrangement joins TRBV10-3 to TRBJ2-7; 7 positions match TRBD2. Germline values: CDR1 ENHRY, CDR2 SYGVKD. This CDR3 comprises 13 residues. J was trimmed by 2 bases and V by 3 bases; bases with no gene match: 1. The CDR3 DNA sequence: TGTGCCATCAGTGAAGCGGGAACCTACGAGCAGTACTTC. Translated: CAISEAGTYEQYF.

The genes are TRBV9 and TRBJ2-2; D remains ambiguous. The germline gives CDR1 SGDLS, CDR2 YYNGEE. The CDR3 is made up of 14 amino acids. Trimming removed 3 bases at V and 1 base at J, with 7 bases between. The CDR3 DNA sequence: TGTGCCAGCAGCGCCAGATTGAACACCGGGGAGCTGTTTTTT. The encoded protein is CASSARLNTGELFF.

V is TRBV14 and J is TRBJ2-5, with D possibly being TRBD2 (6 bases). Germline V CDR1 and CDR2: SGHDN, FVKESK. This CDR3 is 16 amino acids long. Trimming left V 1 base short and J 7 bases short, with 19 bases between. For the CDR3, the DNA is TGTGCCAGCAGCCAAGGAAGAACTACAACCGGGGGGACCCAGTACTTC. Translation gives CASSQGRTTTGGTQYF.

This chain joins TRBV7-9 and TRBJ1-2; D may be TRBD1 (5 bases). This CDR3 has 16 residues. Between the trimmed V and J ends, which lost 5 bases and 4 bases, there was a span of 20 bases. Germline assignment: CDR1 SEHNR and CDR2 FQNEAQ (reference sequence). The CDR3 here is CASSLLGRGDGYGYTF. DNA for the CDR3: TGTGCCAGCAGCCTCCTTGGTCGGGGCGATGGCTATGGCTACACCTTC.

This clonotype was seen many times. V gene TRBV7-2 combines with J gene TRBJ2-7, with 8 positions matching TRBD2. CDR1 and CDR2 from the germline V gene are SGHTA and FQGNSA. With V trimmed by 1 base and J by 7 bases, 9 bases remained unmatched. The CDR3 totals 15 residues. CDR3 loop: CASSLVRGRSGEQYF. The CDR3 DNA is TGTGCCAGCAGCTTAGTTCGCGGGAGGTCAGGGGAGCAGTACTTC.

This sequence joins TRBV19 and TRBJ2-5, with D maybe TRBD2 (5 bases). V was clipped by 8 bases and J by 2 bases, with 12 bases between them. CDR1 is LNHDA, CDR2 SQIVND, per germline (reference sequence). The CDR3 consists of 13 residues. In DNA, the CDR3 is TGTGCCAGTCGGGCGGAGGTTCAAGAGACCCAGTACTTC. Protein product: CASRAEVQETQYF.

This clonotype was observed many times. V gene TRBV5-1 combines with J gene TRBJ1-5, with a possible D match to TRBD1 (5 bases). CDR1 is SGHRS, CDR2 YFSETQ, per germline. V gave up 4 bases and J gave up 7 bases, with 12 bases separating them. The CDR3 runs 13 residues. CDR3 coding DNA: TGCGCCAGCAGCGCCGAAGGGGAGCAGCCCCAGCATTTT. Its protein is CASSAEGEQPQHF.

The CDR3 protein is CSARSYPGGYTF. CDR3 sequence (DNA): TGCAGTGCTAGATCATATCCCGGGGGCTACACCTTC. V usage is TRBV20-1 and J usage is TRBJ1-2; D uncertain. Germline-derived CDR1 and CDR2 are DFQATT and SNEGSKA (reference sequence). V lost 2 bases and J lost 8, with 12 bases in between. The CDR3 has 12 residues.

The chain couples TRBV7-9 to TRBJ1-1; D is ambiguous. Trimming stripped 6 bases from V and 2 bases from J, with 7 bases between. The CDR3 sequence is 12 residues long. Germline V CDR1 and CDR2: SEHNR, FQNEAQ (reference sequence). CDR3 sequence (DNA): TGTGCCAGCAGTTTTCAAAACACTGAAGCTTTCTTT. It encodes CASSFQNTEAFF.

In this sample, this clonotype turned up a few times. V and J are TRBV27 and TRBJ2-7; TRBD1 matches 9 bases. Per germline, CDR1 MNHEY and CDR2 SMNVEV (reference sequence). This CDR3 spans 14 amino acids. The V gene end was trimmed by 4 bases and the J gene end by 6 bases; junction bases not matched to a gene: 7. The chain's CDR3 is CASSSRDRAFEQYF. In nucleotides, the CDR3 is TGTGCCAGCAGTTCCCGGGACAGGGCCTTCGAGCAGTACTTC.

This clonotype showed up just a few times. The chain uses TRBV2 and TRBJ1-1; D ambiguous. CDR3 length equals 13 residues. The V gene's germline CDR1 is SNHLY and CDR2 FYNNEI. Trimming stripped 8 bases from V and 2 bases from J, with 12 bases between. The CDR3, as DNA: TGTGCCAGCCACCCCGGAGTAAACACTGAAGCTTTCTTT. It specifies CASHPGVNTEAFF.

This clonotype was observed many times. This chain connects TRBV25-1 to TRBJ2-3; 9 positions agree with TRBD2. The junction had 11 bases not matched to a gene; V was cut back by 6 bases and J by 4 bases. The germline CDR1 and CDR2 sequences are MGHDK and SYGVNS. The CDR3 loop spans 16 amino acids. The CDR3 is CASSPGAGGWADTQYF. The CDR3, as DNA: TGTGCCAGCAGCCCGGGAGCGGGAGGTTGGGCAGATACGCAGTATTTT. Using reference TRBV25-1 and TRBJ2-3 for the parts outside the CDR3, the full variable domain is EADIYQTPRYLVIGTGKKITLECSQTMGHDKMYWYQQDPGMELHLIHYSYGVNSTEKGDLSSESTVSRIRTEHFPLTLESARPSHTSQYLCASSPGAGGWADTQYFGPGTRLTVL.

This clonotype was seen only a few times. The chain carries TRBV10-2 and TRBJ1-1, with 7 bases matching TRBD1. This CDR3 has 13 residues. V shed 4 bases, J shed 7 bases, and the junction held 6 bases outside the gene matches. The germline V gene encodes CDR1 WSHSY and CDR2 SAAADI. CDR3 amino acids: CASSGQGNGEAFF. CDR3 in DNA: TGCGCCAGCAGTGGACAGGGAAACGGTGAAGCTTTCTTT.